This T cell receptor beta chain was recorded in a study of shared T cell receptors in the human thymus. Clones were read by immunoSEQ multiplex PCR, and TCRdb kept only the in-frame ones, dropping some. The sample yields 450,000 to 650,000 clones, around 78% seen once. The CDR3 sequence is 13 residues long. Trimming shortened V by 1 base and J by 6 bases, and 9 bases separated the two germline ends. Germline V gene lookup returns CDR1 MNHEY and CDR2 SVGAGI. The same specimen was also included in a second study, on human thymus T cells. That study reports: Healthy Finnish infants undergoing corrective surgery for congenital heart defects were used as donors. The source of the thymus tissue was resections taken during corrective heart surgery. Both thymic and peripheral blood repertoires showed apparently biased V and J usage. Related research described strongly overlapping thymic repertoires in unrelated people.

Sequencing was done on a sample of thymocytes. This receptor was identified in a boy in the first two years of life with a congenital heart defect. The V and J genes are TRBV6-5 and TRBJ1-2; D is possibly TRBD1 (6 bases). The CDR3 coding sequence is TGTGCCAGCAGTTACTATTACAGGGATGGCTACACCTTC. Its translation is CASSYYYRDGYTF.